This TCR beta chain was captured by sequencing in a study of blood T cell repertoires in COVID-19. V shed 6 bases and J 2 bases; nucleotides not matched to a gene: 4. Looked up from germline, CDR1 is LNHDA and CDR2 is SQIVND (reference sequence). This CDR3 is 14 amino acids long. Seattle-derived patients entered the study during active infection and were followed longitudinally. Original data processing: Estimates of nucleated cell counts were drawn from the amplification of reference gene primers. TCRdb's copy holds only in-frame clones and misses some; the assay was immunoSEQ multiplex PCR. For V, J and clone size, that table is used; D and trimming come from the DNA. The sample carries 250,000 to 350,000 clones, 80% to 85% recorded once.

The clonotype was recovered from a person aged 65 to 85 with COVID-19, enrolled during active disease. The chain has TRBV19 and TRBJ1-5; 7 nucleotides line up with TRBD1. The specimen was peripheral blood. This CDR3 reads CASRKTGGNQPQHF. DNA of the CDR3: TGTGCCAGTAGGAAAACAGGGGGCAATCAGCCCCAGCATTTT.